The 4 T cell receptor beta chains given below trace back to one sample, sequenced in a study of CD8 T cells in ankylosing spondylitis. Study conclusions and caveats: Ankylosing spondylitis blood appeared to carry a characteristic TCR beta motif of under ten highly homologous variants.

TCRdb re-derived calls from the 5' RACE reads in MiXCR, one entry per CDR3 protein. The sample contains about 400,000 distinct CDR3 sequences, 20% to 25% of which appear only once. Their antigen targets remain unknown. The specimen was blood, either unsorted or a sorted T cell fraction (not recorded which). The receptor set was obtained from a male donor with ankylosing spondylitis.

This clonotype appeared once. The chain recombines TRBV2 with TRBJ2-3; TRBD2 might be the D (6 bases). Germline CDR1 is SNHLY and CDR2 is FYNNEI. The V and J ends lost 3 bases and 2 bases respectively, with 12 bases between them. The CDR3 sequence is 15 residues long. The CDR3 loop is CASSDRRELTDTQYF. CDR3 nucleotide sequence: TGTGCCAGCAGTGATCGGCGGGAACTCACAGATACGCAGTATTTT.

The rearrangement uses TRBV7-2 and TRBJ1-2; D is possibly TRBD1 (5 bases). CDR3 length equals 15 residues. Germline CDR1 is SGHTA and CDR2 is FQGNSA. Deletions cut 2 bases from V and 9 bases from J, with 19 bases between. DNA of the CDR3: TGTGCCAGCAGCTTAACCCCGGGGACGGCGTGGAGCTACACCTTC. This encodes CASSLTPGTAWSYTF.

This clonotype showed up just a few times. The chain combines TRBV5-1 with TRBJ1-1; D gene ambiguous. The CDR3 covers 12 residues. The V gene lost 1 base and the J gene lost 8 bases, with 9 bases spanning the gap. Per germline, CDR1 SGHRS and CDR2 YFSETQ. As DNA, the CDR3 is TGCGCCAGCAGCTTGTGGGAGGGAGAAGCTTTCTTT. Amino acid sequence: CASSLWEGEAFF.

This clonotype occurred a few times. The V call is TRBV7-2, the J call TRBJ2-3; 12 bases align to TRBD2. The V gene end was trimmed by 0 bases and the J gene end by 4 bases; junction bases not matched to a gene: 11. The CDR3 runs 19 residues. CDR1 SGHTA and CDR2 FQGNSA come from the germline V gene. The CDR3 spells CASSLAAPSGRVDSDTQYF. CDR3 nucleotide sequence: TGTGCCAGCAGCTTAGCGGCCCCTAGCGGGAGGGTGGATTCAGATACGCAGTATTTT.